The 6 T cell receptor beta chains listed next were all sequenced from one sample in a study of radiation and T cells in renal cell carcinoma. Measured with immunoSEQ multiplex PCR; TCRdb has only the in-frame clones, and not every one. The sample has some 100,000 clones; approximately 83% are singletons. Documented time point: baseline pretreatment blood. Stated treatment: 15 Gy SBRT to primary tumor, nephrectomy 4 weeks later. The sequenced sample was blood, obtained from a patient whose treatment included radiotherapy and nephrectomy. These receptors all stem from a man between 60 and 75 years old with renal cell carcinoma.

This sequence joins TRBV20-1 and TRBJ2-7; no clear D. The CDR3 is made up of 10 amino acids. The V and J ends lost 3 bases and 4 bases respectively, with 4 bases between them. CDR1 and CDR2 from the germline V gene are DFQATT and SNEGSKA (reference sequence). CDR3 region: CSASRYEQYF. CDR3 DNA sequence: TGCAGTGCTAGTCGTTACGAGCAGTACTTC.

This chain uses TRBV29-1 with TRBJ2-7; perhaps TRBD2 as D (7 bases). Looked up from germline, CDR1 is SQVTM and CDR2 is ANQGSEA. CDR3 size: 11 residues. The V gene lost 8 bases and the J gene lost 5 bases, with 13 bases spanning the gap. The CDR3 here is CSTREGDEQYF. For the CDR3, the DNA is TGCAGCACCAGGGAGGGGGACGAGCAGTACTTC.

V is TRBV6-1 and J is TRBJ2-5; 12 positions agree with TRBD2. The CDR3 covers 18 residues. The germline V gene has CDR1 MNHNS and CDR2 SASEGT. After removal of 0 bases from V and 4 bases from J, the junction contained 9 bases not matched to a gene. The CDR3 DNA reads TGTGCCAGCAGTGAAGCCCGACTAGCGGGAGTGATCGGAGAGACCCAGTACTTC. The encoded protein is CASSEARLAGVIGETQYF.

CDR3 DNA sequence: TGCGCCAGCAGCTTGGGGTCGGGGACAGGGTTCATCGATGAGCAGTTCTTC. Residues: CASSLGSGTGFIDEQFF. This chain connects TRBV5-1 to TRBJ2-1; 9 bases agree with TRBD1. The CDR3 spans 17 residues. J was trimmed by 8 bases and V by 0 bases; bases with no gene match: 12. Germline V gene data show CDR1 as SGHRS and CDR2 as YFSETQ.

The gene calls are TRBV4-2 and TRBJ1-1; 10 bases map to TRBD1. CDR1 LGHNA and CDR2 YNFKEQ come from the germline V gene. Unmatched junction bases numbered 5, after V lost 8 bases and J lost 5 bases. This CDR3 spans 13 amino acids. CDR3 region: CASGQGVNTEAFF. CDR3 sequence (DNA): TGTGCCAGCGGACAGGGGGTAAATACTGAAGCTTTCTTT.

The rearrangement joins TRBV13 to TRBJ2-7, with 8 bases fitting TRBD1. The V gene end was trimmed by 2 bases and the J gene end by 5 bases; junction bases not matched to a gene: 11. The CDR3 has 16 amino acids. CDR1 PRHDT and CDR2 FYEKMQ come from the germline V gene (reference sequence). Here the CDR3 DNA reads TGTGCCAGCAGCTTATTAGACCGGGACAGGAAGCACGAGCAGTACTTC. Protein: CASSLLDRDRKHEQYF.